These 8 T cell receptor beta chains were all obtained from the same sample, sequenced in a study of blood T cell repertoires in COVID-19. TCRdb's copy holds only in-frame clones and misses some; the assay was immunoSEQ multiplex PCR. This table has 150,000 to 200,000 clones, 70% to 90% appearing once. The source material was peripheral blood. The receptors stem from a man in his sixties with acute or convalescent COVID-19.

The chain recombines TRBV5-1 with TRBJ2-5; D may be TRBD2 (6 bases). Trimming cost V 4 bases and J 5 bases, with 18 bases left between them. Germline-derived CDR1 and CDR2 are SGHRS and YFSETQ. The CDR3 length is 15 residues. The DNA for the CDR3 is TGCGCCAGCAGCCCGGAGGGAGCTACGCAGGAGACCCAGTACTTC. Its translation: CASSPEGATQETQYF.

The J gene is TRBJ2-1, the V gene TRBV6-2 or TRBV6-3; TRBD2 matches at 7 bases. CDR1 is MNHEY, CDR2 SVGEGT, per germline. J lost 0 bases, V lost 1 base, and 6 bases had no gene match. This CDR3 has 17 residues. In DNA form, the CDR3 reads TGTGCCAGCAGTTACTTACGAGCGGGGAGCTCCTACAATGAGCAGTTCTTC. It is translated as CASSYLRAGSSYNEQFF.

CDR3 sequence: CASRLDNYGTDTQYF. CDR3 in DNA: TGTGCCAGTAGGTTAGACAATTATGGTACAGATACGCAGTATTTT. V usage is TRBV19 and J usage is TRBJ2-3; no clear D gene. The V gene's germline CDR1 is LNHDA and CDR2 SQIVND (reference sequence). CDR3 length equals 15 residues. V was clipped by 6 bases and J by 3 bases, with 16 bases between them.

This chain joins TRBV3-1 (or the pseudogene TRBV3-2) and TRBJ2-7; TRBD1 agrees at 7 bases. This CDR3 has 15 residues. Unmatched junction bases numbered 10, after V lost 3 bases and J lost 5 bases. Germline CDR1 and CDR2: LGHDT and YNNKEL (reference sequence). The CDR3, as DNA: TGTGCCAGCAGCCACGAGCGACAGGGTAGGAACGAGCAGTACTTC. Translating it yields CASSHERQGRNEQYF.

The V call is TRBV4-1, the J call TRBJ2-7; 9 nucleotides agree with TRBD1. Germline trimming cut 3 bases from V and 5 bases from J; bases unmatched to any gene: 11. The CDR3 covers 16 residues. CDR1 is MGHRA, CDR2 YSYEKL, per germline. The DNA of the CDR3 is TGCGCCAGCAGCCAGGCGACCGGGACAGGGAGTCACGAGCAGTACTTC. Its translation: CASSQATGTGSHEQYF.

The chain uses TRBV2 and TRBJ1-2; 9 nucleotides agree with TRBD1. This CDR3 region has 14 residues. Germline V gives CDR1 SNHLY, CDR2 FYNNEI. With V trimmed by 3 bases and J by 8 bases, 7 bases remained unmatched. In DNA, the CDR3 is TGTGCCAGCAGTGACCCGGGACAGGGAGTCGGCTACACCTTC. Translating gives CASSDPGQGVGYTF.

This clone was counted between two and nine times. V is TRBV6-2 or TRBV6-3 and J is TRBJ2-7; TRBD2 might be the D (6 bases). The germline gives CDR1 MNHEY, CDR2 SVGEGT. CDR3 size: 15 residues. The V end was cut by 5 bases, the J end by 0 bases, with 14 bases between. The CDR3 loop is CASSRRELGSYEQYF. The CDR3 nucleotides read TGTGCCAGCAGTAGGAGGGAACTGGGCTCCTACGAGCAGTACTTC.

This clone showed up just once. The V call is TRBV6-5, the J call TRBJ2-7; the D gene is possibly TRBD1 (6 bases). V was cut by 2 bases and J by 7 bases, with 12 bases left in between. Germline CDR1 MNHEY, CDR2 SVGAGI. The CDR3 is 13 residues long. This CDR3 is CASSYGGLGEQYF. In DNA, the CDR3 is TGTGCCAGCAGTTACGGGGGCCTGGGAGAGCAGTACTTC.